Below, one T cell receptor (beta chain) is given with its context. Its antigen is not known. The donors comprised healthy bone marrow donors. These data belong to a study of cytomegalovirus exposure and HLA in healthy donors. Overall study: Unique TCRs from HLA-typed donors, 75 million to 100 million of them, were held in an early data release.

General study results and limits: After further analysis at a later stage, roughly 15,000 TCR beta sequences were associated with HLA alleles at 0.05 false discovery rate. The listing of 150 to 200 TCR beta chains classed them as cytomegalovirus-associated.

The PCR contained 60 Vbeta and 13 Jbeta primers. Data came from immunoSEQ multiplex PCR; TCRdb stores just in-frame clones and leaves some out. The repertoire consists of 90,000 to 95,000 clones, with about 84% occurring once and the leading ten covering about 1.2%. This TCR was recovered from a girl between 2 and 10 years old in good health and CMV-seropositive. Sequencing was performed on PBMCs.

The DNA for the CDR3 is TGCAGCGTTGGTGGACAGGGCGGATCCGAGCAGTACTTC. This translates into CSVGGQGGSEQYF. The rearrangement links TRBV29-1 to TRBJ2-7, with 8 nucleotides matching TRBD1. CDR1 is SQVTM and CDR2 is ANQGSEA in the germline V gene. This CDR3 is built from 13 residues. The V gene end was trimmed by 4 bases and the J gene end by 6 bases; junction bases not matched to a gene: 8.